This T cell receptor beta chain is from a study of T-cell reconstitution after alpha-beta-depleted transplantation in children. The authors prepared the TCRbeta library with unique molecular identifiers. TCRdb recomputed calls from the PCR reads with MiXCR, one row per CDR3 protein. Here the sample spans approximately 510,000 distinct CDR3 sequences, 15% to 20% being singletons. Trimming cost V 2 bases and J 8 bases, with 16 bases left between them. The length of the CDR3 is 15 residues. The starting material was PBMCs from the stem cell graft donor, obtained from the stem cell graft. This clonotype was obtained from a human donor who donated a stem cell graft to a child with acute lymphoblastic leukemia. The V gene is TRBV12-3 or TRBV12-4, the J gene TRBJ2-1; D gene ambiguous. This CDR3 is CASSLWYSEHHEQFF. The CDR3 nucleotides read TGTGCCAGCAGTTTATGGTATTCGGAACACCATGAGCAGTTCTTC.